This entry concerns a single TCR beta chain. Its antigen is not known. The data are from a study of OX40 agonist ivuxolimab in advanced cancers. General study findings and limits: Also present in some nonresponders was a low level of normalized T-cell clonal expansion. Clonal expansion was seen in CD4+ and CD8+ blood T cells by week 6 at 0.1 to 3.0 mg/kg. More expanded clones were found, on average, in CD8+ than in CD4+ T cells.

Profiling relied on immunoSEQ multiplex PCR, and the TCRdb table lists in-frame clones only, not all of them. The repertoire holds tens of thousands of clones, with 85% as singletons. The CDR3 extends over 18 amino acids. This sequence joins TRBV1 and TRBJ1-5; the tabulated D call, TRBD1, remains unverified against the DNA. TRBV1 is termed a pseudogene. The origin of this receptor is an adult with an advanced solid tumor such as melanoma, head and neck, liver or kidney cancer. Sample: CD4+ or CD8+ T cells sorted from blood, taken in a trial of the OX40 agonist ivuxolimab. As DNA, the CDR3 is TGCACCAGCAGCCAAGATCCACCCCGGGACAGCTGTGTACAGCCCCAGCATTTT. Amino acids: CTSSQDPPRDSCVQPQHF.